A selection of T cell receptor beta chains follows, all from one sample in a study of blood T cell repertoires in COVID-19. Using immunoSEQ multiplex PCR, the repertoire was profiled, and TCRdb retains in-frame clones only, with some absent. This table has under 300,000 clones, approximately 86% appearing once. The specimen sequenced was PBMCs or T cells enriched from blood (not recorded which). These receptor sequences come from a woman in her thirties or forties with acute COVID-19. CDR3s include the opening cysteine and the closing phenylalanine or tryptophan.

cdr3_aa j_call v_call
CASSLQVMNHNEQFF TRBJ2-1 TRBV11-2
CASSGTSGSSPDTQYF TRBJ2-3 TRBV9
CASSYGTGGYNEQFF TRBJ2-1 TRBV27
CASSLDSNYGYTF TRBJ1-2 TRBV11-3
CASSIASTDTQYF TRBJ2-3 TRBV19
CASSFVGGTGQPQHF TRBJ1-5 TRBV5-1
CASSDYDGGDTQYF TRBJ2-3 TRBV7-8
CASSERNSPLHF TRBJ1-6 TRBV6-1
CASSLGPRARSGNTIYF TRBJ1-3 TRBV5-4
CASSLRLAGAPSF TRBJ2-7 TRBV5-4
CASSYLAGSNEQFF TRBJ2-1 TRBV6-5
CASSPEQGARQPQHF TRBJ1-5 TRBV11-2
CASSYSGTGVGNTIYF TRBJ1-3 TRBV6-5
CASSYAGAVNEQFF TRBJ2-1 TRBV6-5
CASSYGQKETQYF TRBJ2-5 TRBV7-8
CASSHTSNTGELFF TRBJ2-2 TRBV5-4
CSAQDSWVQPQHF TRBJ1-5 TRBV29-1
CASSQYPAGQQETQYF TRBJ2-5 TRBV3-1/TRBV3-2
CASSPDRVSSGNTIYF TRBJ1-3 TRBV3-1/TRBV3-2
CASSPTNTEAFF TRBJ1-1 TRBV10-2
CASSLSQGYYGYTF TRBJ1-2 TRBV7-8
CASSHAPGTSGRYEQYF TRBJ2-7 TRBV14